This TCR beta chain was captured in a study of Tregs in tolerant kidney transplant recipients. Germline V gene lookup returns CDR1 LNHDA and CDR2 SQIVND (reference sequence). J gave up 5 bases and V 5 bases, and 12 bases lay outside the gene matches. CDR3 length: 17 residues. Study-level points and caveats: The small number of patients limits these findings pending further validation. This study did not directly address biological reproducibility.

As to this clone: Its antigen is not identified. The read gets to within 3 residues of the CDR3 end, and the germline J gene fills in the rest.

TCRdb keeps only in-frame clones here, not all; method: immunoSEQ multiplex PCR. The sample yields about 52,000 clones, of which the top ten take up roughly 0.8%. The V call is TRBV19, the J call TRBJ2-5; 12 positions agree with TRBD1. The source material was CD4+ T cells from blood, sampled before the transplant. The sequence came from a human donor who received a combined kidney and bone marrow transplant. The CDR3 reads CASSSPPGTGGQETQYF. The covered CDR3 bases are TGTGCCAGTAGTTCCCCCCCCGGGACAGGGGGCCAGGAGACC.